The rows below give T cell receptor beta chains drawn from one sample of a study of blood T cell repertoires in COVID-19. Sequencing used immunoSEQ multiplex PCR; TCRdb keeps in-frame clones, though not all of them. The data contain roughly 250,000 clones, roughly 89% of them singletons. The sequencing input was PBMCs or T cells enriched from blood (not recorded which). These receptors came from a man aged 35-49 years who had recovered from COVID-19. The CDR3 runs from the conserved cysteine through the conserved F or W. A D gene is named only where the DNA matches it firmly. Only some rows state a clone size, as once, few, many or a class for expanded clones.

clone_size: -
d_call: -
v_call: TRBV7-2
j_call: TRBJ2-5
cdr3_nt: TGTGCCAGCAGCTTACTAGGACAGCAAGAGACCCAGTACTTC
cdr3_aa: CASSLLGQQETQYF

clone_size: -
d_call: TRBD2
v_call: TRBV24-1
j_call: TRBJ2-2
cdr3_nt: TGTGCCACCACCGGGACTAAGCGGAACACCGGGGAGCTGTTTTTT
cdr3_aa: CATTGTKRNTGELFF

clone_size: -
d_call: TRBD1
v_call: TRBV10-2
j_call: TRBJ1-2
cdr3_nt: TGCGCCAGCAGTCCCGGGACAGGGATTAGTAACTATGGCTACACCTTC
cdr3_aa: CASSPGTGISNYGYTF

clone_size: -
d_call: TRBD1
v_call: TRBV5-1
j_call: TRBJ1-5
cdr3_nt: TGCGCCAGCGGATACCACAGGGGACATAATCAGCCCCAGCATTTT
cdr3_aa: CASGYHRGHNQPQHF

clone_size: few
d_call: -
v_call: TRBV18
j_call: TRBJ1-2
cdr3_nt: TGTGCCAGCTCGCCGACAGCTGCTAACTATGGCTACACCTTC
cdr3_aa: CASSPTAANYGYTF

clone_size: -
d_call: -
v_call: TRBV5-8
j_call: TRBJ2-5
cdr3_nt: TGTGCCAGCAGCTTCAGGTGGGTCCCAGAGACCCAGTACTTC
cdr3_aa: CASSFRWVPETQYF

clone_size: -
d_call: TRBD1
v_call: TRBV10-1
j_call: TRBJ1-6
cdr3_nt: TGCGCCAGCAGCGAATACCGACAGGGATATTCACCCCTCCACTTT
cdr3_aa: CASSEYRQGYSPLHF

clone_size: -
d_call: TRBD2
v_call: TRBV6-2/TRBV6-3
j_call: TRBJ2-3
cdr3_nt: TGTGCCAGCAGCCCTCTAGCGGGGGAATTCACAGATACGCAGTATTTT
cdr3_aa: CASSPLAGEFTDTQYF

clone_size: -
d_call: -
v_call: TRBV18
j_call: TRBJ1-1
cdr3_nt: TGTGCCAGCTCACCTCAGGGGCCAGACACTGAAGCTTTCTTT
cdr3_aa: CASSPQGPDTEAFF

clone_size: once
d_call: TRBD1
v_call: TRBV7-9
j_call: TRBJ2-5
cdr3_nt: TGTGCCAGCAGCTCCTATTCCGGGACAGGAGGTGAGACCCAGTACTTC
cdr3_aa: CASSSYSGTGGETQYF

clone_size: -
d_call: TRBD1
v_call: TRBV7-9
j_call: TRBJ2-7
cdr3_nt: TGTGCCAGCAGCTATGGGACAGGGGAAAGCGAGCAGTACTTC
cdr3_aa: CASSYGTGESEQYF

clone_size: -
d_call: -
v_call: TRBV29-1
j_call: TRBJ2-7
cdr3_nt: TGCAGCGTCGAGGACAGCTACGAGCAGTACTTC
cdr3_aa: CSVEDSYEQYF

clone_size: -
d_call: -
v_call: TRBV5-6
j_call: TRBJ1-1
cdr3_nt: TGTGCCAGCAGCCCGGGCCGCGGGGGGTTTCGGTTCACTGAAGCTTTCTTT
cdr3_aa: CASSPGRGGFRFTEAFF

clone_size: -
d_call: TRBD2
v_call: TRBV27
j_call: TRBJ2-7
cdr3_nt: TGTGCCAGCAGTTCCGGGGTAGCGGGGACCTACGAGCAGTACTTC
cdr3_aa: CASSSGVAGTYEQYF

clone_size: -
d_call: TRBD2
v_call: TRBV7-2
j_call: TRBJ2-1
cdr3_nt: TGTGCCAGCAGCCTACAGCCGACTAGCGGGATATCACTGAATGAGCAGTTCTTC
cdr3_aa: CASSLQPTSGISLNEQFF

clone_size: few
d_call: -
v_call: TRBV4-2
j_call: TRBJ1-5
cdr3_nt: TGTGCCAGCAGCCAAGATTCAGGGGACTACGATCAGCCCCAGCATTTT
cdr3_aa: CASSQDSGDYDQPQHF

clone_size: -
d_call: TRBD2
v_call: TRBV6-5
j_call: TRBJ2-5
cdr3_nt: TGTGCCAGCAGACTAGCGGGGGTCGGTGTAGAGACCCAGTACTTC
cdr3_aa: CASRLAGVGVETQYF

clone_size: many
d_call: -
v_call: TRBV4-3
j_call: TRBJ1-6
cdr3_nt: TGCGCCAGCAGCCAAGATCGGGTTAATTCACCCCTCCACTTT
cdr3_aa: CASSQDRVNSPLHF

clone_size: -
d_call: -
v_call: TRBV5-1
j_call: TRBJ2-6
cdr3_nt: TGCGCCAGCAGCTTGGAGTTCCGGAGCTCTGGGGCCAACGTCCTGACTTTC
cdr3_aa: CASSLEFRSSGANVLTF

clone_size: -
d_call: TRBD1
v_call: TRBV7-9
j_call: TRBJ1-3
cdr3_nt: TGTGCCAGCACCCAGGACAGGGCCTCTGGAAACACCATATATTTT
cdr3_aa: CASTQDRASGNTIYF

clone_size: -
d_call: -
v_call: TRBV9
j_call: TRBJ1-1
cdr3_nt: TGTGCCAGCAGCCCGCGACAGGATGGAAACACTGAAGCTTTCTTT
cdr3_aa: CASSPRQDGNTEAFF

clone_size: -
d_call: -
v_call: TRBV7-3
j_call: TRBJ1-1
cdr3_nt: TGTGCCAGCAGCTTAACCGGGATCACTGAAGCTTTCTTT
cdr3_aa: CASSLTGITEAFF

clone_size: -
d_call: TRBD1
v_call: TRBV5-1
j_call: TRBJ2-7
cdr3_nt: TGCGCCAGCAGCTTGGTACAGGGGCTTTTAGAACAGTACTTC
cdr3_aa: CASSLVQGLLEQYF

clone_size: -
d_call: TRBD2
v_call: TRBV19
j_call: TRBJ2-1
cdr3_nt: TGTGCCAGTAGTATCTGGGAGGGAGCTCGGAGCTCCTACAATGAGCAGTTCTTC
cdr3_aa: CASSIWEGARSSYNEQFF

clone_size: -
d_call: TRBD1
v_call: TRBV19
j_call: TRBJ1-4
cdr3_nt: TGTGCCAGTAGTATACAGGGGGCAAACCTTAATGAAAAACTGTTTTTT
cdr3_aa: CASSIQGANLNEKLFF

clone_size: -
d_call: -
v_call: TRBV12-3/TRBV12-4
j_call: TRBJ1-2
cdr3_nt: TGTGCCAGCAGTCTGACAGTAACTGGCTACACCTTC
cdr3_aa: CASSLTVTGYTF

clone_size: -
d_call: TRBD1
v_call: TRBV15
j_call: TRBJ2-7
cdr3_nt: TGTGCCACCAGCAAACCACGATACAGGGGTTCTGCGAGCGAGCAGTACTTC
cdr3_aa: CATSKPRYRGSASEQYF

clone_size: once
d_call: TRBD2
v_call: TRBV9
j_call: TRBJ2-1
cdr3_nt: TGTGCCAGCAGGGGGACTAGCGGGAGAGGCGGCTACAATGAGCAGTTCTTC
cdr3_aa: CASRGTSGRGGYNEQFF

clone_size: once
d_call: -
v_call: TRBV15
j_call: TRBJ1-6
cdr3_nt: TGTGCCACGACCCGGGGGGAGACGTATAATTCACCCCTCCACTTT
cdr3_aa: CATTRGETYNSPLHF

clone_size: -
d_call: TRBD1
v_call: TRBV19
j_call: TRBJ1-2
cdr3_nt: TGTGCCAGTAGTATCTACGACAGGGAAAAATATGGCTACACCTTC
cdr3_aa: CASSIYDREKYGYTF

clone_size: -
d_call: -
v_call: TRBV28
j_call: TRBJ2-7
cdr3_nt: TGTGCCAGCAGTCGAAGACGGACAGTCCCCTACGAGCAGTACTTC
cdr3_aa: CASSRRRTVPYEQYF

clone_size: -
d_call: TRBD1
v_call: TRBV9
j_call: TRBJ2-7
cdr3_nt: TGTGCCAGCAGCGACACCCTCCGGGACAGGATAACCTACGAGCAGTACTTC
cdr3_aa: CASSDTLRDRITYEQYF

clone_size: -
d_call: TRBD1
v_call: TRBV6-5
j_call: TRBJ2-2
cdr3_nt: TGTGCCAGCAGTTATGATCGGACAGGGGACACCGGGGAGCTGTTTTTT
cdr3_aa: CASSYDRTGDTGELFF

clone_size: once
d_call: -
v_call: TRBV7-8
j_call: TRBJ1-1
cdr3_nt: TGTGCCAGCAGCTTAATCAACATGAACACTGAAGCTTTCTTT
cdr3_aa: CASSLINMNTEAFF

clone_size: -
d_call: TRBD1
v_call: TRBV5-4
j_call: TRBJ1-2
cdr3_nt: TGTGCCAGCAGCCTGAGCCGGGACAGGGATCTTGGCTACACCTTC
cdr3_aa: CASSLSRDRDLGYTF

clone_size: -
d_call: TRBD1
v_call: TRBV5-1
j_call: TRBJ2-7
cdr3_nt: TGCGCCAGCAGCTTGGTTACGACAGGACAGGACTACGAGCAGTACTTC
cdr3_aa: CASSLVTTGQDYEQYF

clone_size: -
d_call: TRBD1
v_call: TRBV5-8
j_call: TRBJ2-3
cdr3_nt: TGTGCCAGCAGGACGGGACAGGGTGGAGTGGCAGATACGCAGTATTTT
cdr3_aa: CASRTGQGGVADTQYF